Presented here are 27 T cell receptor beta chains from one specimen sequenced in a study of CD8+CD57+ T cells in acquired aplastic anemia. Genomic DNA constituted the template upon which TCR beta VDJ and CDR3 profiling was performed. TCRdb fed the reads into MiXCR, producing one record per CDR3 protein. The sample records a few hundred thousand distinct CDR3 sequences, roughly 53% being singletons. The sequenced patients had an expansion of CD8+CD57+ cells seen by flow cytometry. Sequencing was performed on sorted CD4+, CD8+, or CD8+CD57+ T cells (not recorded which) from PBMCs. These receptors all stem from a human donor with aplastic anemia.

CDR3 DNA sequence: TGTGCCAGTAGTATGAGCGGGAGGGCCCACTACGAGCAGTACTTC. Its translation: CASSMSGRAHYEQYF. The chain recombines TRBV19 with TRBJ2-7; 10 positions match TRBD2. CDR1 and CDR2 from the germline V gene are LNHDA and SQIVND (reference sequence). V shed 3 bases and J 3 bases; nucleotides not matched to a gene: 5. This CDR3 is built from 15 residues. Together with reference TRBV19 and TRBJ2-7, the CDR3 gives the full variable domain: DGGITQSPKYLFRKEGQNVTLSCEQNLNHDAMYWYRQDPGQGLRLIYYSQIVNDFQKGDIAEGYSVSREKKESFPLTVTSAQKNPTAFYLCASSMSGRAHYEQYFGPGTRLTVT.

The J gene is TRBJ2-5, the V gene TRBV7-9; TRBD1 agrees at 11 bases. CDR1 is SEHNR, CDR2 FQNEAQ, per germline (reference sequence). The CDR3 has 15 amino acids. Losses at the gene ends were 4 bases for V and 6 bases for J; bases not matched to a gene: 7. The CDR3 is CASSSGQGALKTQYF. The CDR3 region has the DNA TGTGCCAGCAGCTCAGGACAGGGGGCCCTCAAGACCCAGTACTTC.

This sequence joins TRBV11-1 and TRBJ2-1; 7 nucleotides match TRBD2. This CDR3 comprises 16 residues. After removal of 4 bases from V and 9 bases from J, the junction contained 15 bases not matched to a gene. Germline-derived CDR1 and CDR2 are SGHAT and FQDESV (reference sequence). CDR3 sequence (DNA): TGTGCCAGCAGCTGGGGGGGGTCGCGGGCCCTTCTTGAGCAGTTCTTC. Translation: CASSWGGSRALLEQFF.

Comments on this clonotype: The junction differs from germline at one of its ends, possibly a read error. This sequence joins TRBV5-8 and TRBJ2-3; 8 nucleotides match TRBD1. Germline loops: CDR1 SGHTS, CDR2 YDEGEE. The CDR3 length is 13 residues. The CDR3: CASSSTGADTQYF. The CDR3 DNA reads TGCGCCAGCAGCTCGACAGGGGCAGATACGCAGTATTTT.

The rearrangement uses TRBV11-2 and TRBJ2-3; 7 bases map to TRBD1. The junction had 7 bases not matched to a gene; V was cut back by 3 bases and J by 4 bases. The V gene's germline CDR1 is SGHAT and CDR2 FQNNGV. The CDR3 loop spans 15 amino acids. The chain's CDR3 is CASSFLQGVPDTQYF. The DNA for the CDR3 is TGTGCCAGCAGCTTCCTCCAGGGGGTGCCAGATACGCAGTATTTT.

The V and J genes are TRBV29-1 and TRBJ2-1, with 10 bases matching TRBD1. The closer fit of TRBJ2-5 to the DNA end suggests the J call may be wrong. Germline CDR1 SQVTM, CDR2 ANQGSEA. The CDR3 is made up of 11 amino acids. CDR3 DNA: TGCAGCGTGACAGGGGGCGAGACCCAGTACTTC. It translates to CSVTGGETQYF.

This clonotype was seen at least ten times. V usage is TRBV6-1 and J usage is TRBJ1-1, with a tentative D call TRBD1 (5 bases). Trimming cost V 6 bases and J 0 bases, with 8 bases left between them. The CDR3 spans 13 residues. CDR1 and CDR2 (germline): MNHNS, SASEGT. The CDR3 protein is CASRDTLNTEAFF. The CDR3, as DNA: TGTGCCAGCAGGGACACTCTGAACACTGAAGCTTTCTTT.

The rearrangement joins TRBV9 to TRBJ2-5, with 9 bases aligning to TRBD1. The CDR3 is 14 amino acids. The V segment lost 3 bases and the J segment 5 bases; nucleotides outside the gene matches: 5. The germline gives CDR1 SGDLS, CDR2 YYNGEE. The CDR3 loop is CASSEETGGETQYF. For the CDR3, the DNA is TGTGCCAGCAGCGAAGAGACAGGGGGGGAGACCCAGTACTTC.

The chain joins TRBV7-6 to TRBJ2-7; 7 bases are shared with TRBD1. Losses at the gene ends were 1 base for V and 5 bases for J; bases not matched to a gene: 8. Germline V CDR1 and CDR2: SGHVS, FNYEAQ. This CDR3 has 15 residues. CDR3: CASSLGQGVAHEQYF. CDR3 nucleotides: TGTGCCAGCAGCTTAGGCCAGGGGGTAGCCCACGAGCAGTACTTC. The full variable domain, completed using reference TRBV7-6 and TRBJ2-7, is GAGVSQSPRYKVTKRGQDVALRCDPISGHVSLYWYRQALGQGPEFLTYFNYEAQQDKSGLPNDRFSAERPEGSISTLTIQRTEQRDSAMYRCASSLGQGVAHEQYFGPGTRLTVT.

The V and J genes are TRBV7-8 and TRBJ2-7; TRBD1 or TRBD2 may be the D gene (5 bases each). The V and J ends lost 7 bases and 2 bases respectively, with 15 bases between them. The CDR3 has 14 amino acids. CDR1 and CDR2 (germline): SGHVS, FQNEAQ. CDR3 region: CASTEIGDPYEQYF. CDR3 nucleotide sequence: TGTGCCAGCACCGAGATTGGGGACCCCTACGAGCAGTACTTC.

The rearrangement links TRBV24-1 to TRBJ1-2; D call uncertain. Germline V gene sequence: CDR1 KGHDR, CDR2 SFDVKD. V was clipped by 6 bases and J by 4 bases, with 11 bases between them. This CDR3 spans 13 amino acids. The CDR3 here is CATSKGASYGYTF. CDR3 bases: TGTGCCACCAGTAAGGGAGCGAGCTATGGCTACACCTTC.

The CDR3 region is CAIRLSGSSYEQYF. CDR3 coding DNA: TGTGCCATCAGGCTGAGCGGGAGCTCCTACGAGCAGTACTTC. The chain is built from TRBV10-3 and TRBJ2-7, with 8 bases aligning to TRBD2. This CDR3 is built from 14 residues. The ends lost 6 bases at V and 0 bases at J; junction bases unmatched: 4. In germline, CDR1 is ENHRY, CDR2 SYGVKD.

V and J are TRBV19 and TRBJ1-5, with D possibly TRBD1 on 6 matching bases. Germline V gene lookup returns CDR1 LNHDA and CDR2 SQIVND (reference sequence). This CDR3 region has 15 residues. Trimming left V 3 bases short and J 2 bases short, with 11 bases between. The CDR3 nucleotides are TGTGCCAGTAGTATGACAGGAAAAGGCAATCAGCCCCAGCATTTT. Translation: CASSMTGKGNQPQHF.

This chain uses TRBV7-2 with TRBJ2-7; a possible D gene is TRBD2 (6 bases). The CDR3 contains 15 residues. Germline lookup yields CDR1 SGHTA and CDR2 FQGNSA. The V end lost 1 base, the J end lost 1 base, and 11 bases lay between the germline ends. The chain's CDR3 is CASSLVGGESYEQYF. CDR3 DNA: TGTGCCAGCAGCTTAGTAGGCGGGGAATCCTACGAGCAGTACTTC.

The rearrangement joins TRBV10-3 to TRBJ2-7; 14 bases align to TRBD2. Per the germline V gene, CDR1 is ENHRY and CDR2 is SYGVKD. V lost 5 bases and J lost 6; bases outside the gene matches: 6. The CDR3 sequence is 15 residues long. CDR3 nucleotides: TGTGCCATCAGTCTTAATGGACTAGCGGGAGGCGAGCAGTACTTC. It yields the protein CAISLNGLAGGEQYF.

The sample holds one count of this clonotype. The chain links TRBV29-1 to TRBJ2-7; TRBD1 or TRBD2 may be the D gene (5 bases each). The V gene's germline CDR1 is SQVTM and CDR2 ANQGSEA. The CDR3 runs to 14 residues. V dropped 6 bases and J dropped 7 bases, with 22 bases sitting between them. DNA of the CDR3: TGCAGCGTCCAAGGGGACCCTCGTGAGGAGGAGCAGTACTTC. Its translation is CSVQGDPREEEQYF.

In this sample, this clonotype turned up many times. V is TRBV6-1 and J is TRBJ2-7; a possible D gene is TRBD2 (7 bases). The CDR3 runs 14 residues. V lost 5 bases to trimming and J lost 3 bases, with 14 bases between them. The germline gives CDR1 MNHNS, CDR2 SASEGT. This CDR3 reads CASSPQGGYYEQYF. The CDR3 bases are TGTGCCAGCAGTCCACAGGGAGGGTACTACGAGCAGTACTTC.

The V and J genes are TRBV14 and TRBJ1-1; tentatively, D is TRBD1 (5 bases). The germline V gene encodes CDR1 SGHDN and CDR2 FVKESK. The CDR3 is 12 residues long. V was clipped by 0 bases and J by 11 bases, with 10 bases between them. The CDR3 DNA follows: TGTGCCAGCAGCCAAGATAGGACAAACGCTTTCTTT. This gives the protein CASSQDRTNAFF.

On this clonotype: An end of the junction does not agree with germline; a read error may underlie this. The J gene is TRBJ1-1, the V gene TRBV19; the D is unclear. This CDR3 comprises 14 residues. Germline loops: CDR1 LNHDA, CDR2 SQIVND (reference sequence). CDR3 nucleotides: TGTGCCAGTACCTCCCGAGTTAGAAGCACTGAGGCTTTCTTT. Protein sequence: CASTSRVRSTEAFF.

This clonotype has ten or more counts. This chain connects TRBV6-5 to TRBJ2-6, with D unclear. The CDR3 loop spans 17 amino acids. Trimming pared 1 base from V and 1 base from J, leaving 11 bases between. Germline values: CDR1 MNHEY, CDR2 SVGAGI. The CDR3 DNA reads TGTGCCAGCAGTTACTTGGATGGGAATTCTGGGGCCAACGTCCTGACTTTC. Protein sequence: CASSYLDGNSGANVLTF.

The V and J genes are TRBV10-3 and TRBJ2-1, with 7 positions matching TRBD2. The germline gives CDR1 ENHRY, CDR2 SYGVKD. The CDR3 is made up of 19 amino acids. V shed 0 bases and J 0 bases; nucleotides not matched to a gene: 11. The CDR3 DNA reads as TGTGCCATCAGTGAGTCTGCGGGAGCCTACCTCAGCTCCTACAATGAGCAGTTCTTC. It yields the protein CAISESAGAYLSSYNEQFF.

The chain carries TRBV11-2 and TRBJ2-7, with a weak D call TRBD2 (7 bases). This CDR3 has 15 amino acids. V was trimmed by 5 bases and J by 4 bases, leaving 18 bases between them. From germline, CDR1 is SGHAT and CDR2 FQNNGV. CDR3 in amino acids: CASSRPGGAIYEQYF. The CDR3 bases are TGTGCCAGCAGCCGACCTGGGGGGGCCATTTACGAGCAGTACTTC.

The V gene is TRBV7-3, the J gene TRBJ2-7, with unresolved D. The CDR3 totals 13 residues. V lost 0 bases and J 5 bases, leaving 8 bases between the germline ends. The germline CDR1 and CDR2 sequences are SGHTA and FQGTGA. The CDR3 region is CASSLTGPDEQYF. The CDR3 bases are TGTGCCAGCAGCTTAACAGGACCGGACGAGCAGTACTTC.

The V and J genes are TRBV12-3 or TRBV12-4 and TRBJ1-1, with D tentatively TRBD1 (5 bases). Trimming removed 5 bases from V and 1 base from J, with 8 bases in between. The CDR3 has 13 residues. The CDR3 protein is CASSTGTNTEAFF. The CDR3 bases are TGTGCCAGCAGTACCGGGACGAACACTGAAGCTTTCTTT.

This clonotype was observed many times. CDR3 protein: CASSYNGQGANGYTF. Written as DNA, the CDR3 is TGTGCCAGCAGCTATAATGGACAGGGGGCGAATGGCTACACCTTC. The chain joins TRBV7-8 to TRBJ1-2; TRBD1 matches at 11 bases. Germline CDR1 and CDR2: SGHVS and FQNEAQ. Trimming took 4 bases from V and 6 from J; bases not matched to a gene: 7. This CDR3 has 15 amino acids.

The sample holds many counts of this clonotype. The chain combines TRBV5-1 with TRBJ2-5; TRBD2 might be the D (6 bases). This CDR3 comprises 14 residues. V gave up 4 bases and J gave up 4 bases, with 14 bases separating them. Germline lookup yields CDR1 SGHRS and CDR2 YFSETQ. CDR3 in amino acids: CASSPGTPLETQYF. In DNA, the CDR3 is TGCGCCAGCAGCCCCGGGACTCCCTTAGAGACCCAGTACTTC.

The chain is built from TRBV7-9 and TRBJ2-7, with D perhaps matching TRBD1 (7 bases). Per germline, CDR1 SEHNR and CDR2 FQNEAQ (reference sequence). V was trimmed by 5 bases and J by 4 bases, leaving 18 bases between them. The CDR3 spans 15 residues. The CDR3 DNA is TGTGCCAGCAGCATGCCTCAGGGGGGTTGGTACGAGCAGTACTTC. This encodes CASSMPQGGWYEQYF.